This T cell receptor (beta chain) was captured in a study of T cell changes during pregnancy in multiple sclerosis. TCRdb's table, derived via immunoSEQ multiplex PCR, lists solely in-frame clones and lacks some. The table has 80,000 or so clones, approximately 95% seen once. The germline V gene encodes CDR1 MNHEY and CDR2 SMNVEV (reference sequence). Trimming stripped 0 bases from V and 5 bases from J, with 11 bases between. The CDR3 covers 14 residues. V usage is TRBV27 and J usage is TRBJ2-7; D gene ambiguous. The receptor was derived from a female donor in good health, enrolled as a control in a pregnancy study. The specimen comprised peripheral blood, sampled in the second trimester of pregnancy. CDR3 residues: CASSLSSSLDEQYF. CDR3 coding DNA: TGTGCCAGCAGTTTATCAAGTTCCCTAGACGAGCAGTACTTC.